A single sample gave rise to the 26 T cell receptor beta chains below, sequenced in a study of T cell responses to AZD1222 COVID-19 vaccine. Measured with immunoSEQ multiplex PCR; TCRdb has only the in-frame clones, and not every one. Counted here are approximately 200,000 clones, roughly 92% occurring once; the ten biggest clones make up 3% to 4%. Here the sequenced sample was peripheral blood, taken 28 days after the second AZD1222 dose. The origin of the receptors is an adult who received the AZD1222 COVID-19 vaccine.

The sample holds many counts of this clone. The V and J genes are TRBV9 and TRBJ2-7; TRBD2 aligns across 10 bases. Germline trimming cut 4 bases from V and 3 bases from J; bases unmatched to any gene: 4. Germline lookup yields CDR1 SGDLS and CDR2 YYNGEE. The length of the CDR3 is 14 residues. CDR3 in DNA: TGTGCCAGCAGCCCAGGACTAGCGGTCTACGAGCAGTACTTC. It translates to CASSPGLAVYEQYF. Full variable domain (rest looked up from reference TRBV9 and TRBJ2-7): DSGVTQTPKHLITATGQRVTLRCSPRSGDLSVYWYQQSLDQGLQFLIQYYNGEERAKGNILERFSAQQFPDLHSELNLSSLELGDSALYFCASSPGLAVYEQYFGPGTRLTVT.

The chain has TRBV28 and TRBJ2-3; tentative D call: TRBD1 (6 bases). The ends were cut back, 6 bases at V and 6 bases at J, with 19 bases in the middle. The CDR3 is 15 amino acids. Germline-derived CDR1 and CDR2 are MDHEN and SYDVKM. Here the CDR3 DNA reads TGTGCCAGCAGCTATAGGGGGAAGCCTTCGGATACGCAGTATTTT. It encodes CASSYRGKPSDTQYF.

This clone was seen just once. The chain carries TRBV19 and TRBJ1-5; tentatively, D is TRBD1 (6 bases). This CDR3 region has 15 residues. From germline, CDR1 is LNHDA and CDR2 SQIVND (reference sequence). V was shortened by 4 bases and J by 4 bases, with 14 bases between the two germline ends. Here the CDR3 DNA reads TGTGCCAGTAGTAGACGGGGGCAGGGGAATCAGCCCCAGCATTTT. It yields the protein CASSRRGQGNQPQHF.

This clone was seen a single time. This sequence joins TRBV30 and TRBJ1-2; D possibly corresponds to TRBD1 (5 bases). The CDR3 sequence is 13 residues long. Trimming removed 1 base at V and 4 bases at J, with 10 bases between. Germline CDR1 reads GTSNPN; CDR2 reads SVGIG (reference sequence). Here the CDR3 reads CAWSAGRGYGYTF. CDR3 coding DNA: TGTGCCTGGAGTGCAGGGAGGGGCTATGGCTACACCTTC.

V gene TRBV12-5 combines with J gene TRBJ1-1, with D uncertain. The CDR3 consists of 12 residues. CDR1 and CDR2 (germline): LGHNT, FRNRAP. V lost 1 base and J lost 4, with 4 bases in between. The chain's CDR3 is CASGLESTEAFF. CDR3 DNA sequence: TGTGCTAGTGGTTTGGAGAGCACTGAAGCTTTCTTT.

The CDR3 DNA is TGTGCCAGCAGGGATAACTGGGCTTACGAGCAGTACTTC. Translating it yields CASRDNWAYEQYF. The chain joins TRBV25-1 to TRBJ2-7; D call uncertain. The CDR3 spans 13 residues. The V gene's germline CDR1 is MGHDK and CDR2 SYGVNS. Trimming shortened V by 6 bases and J by 4 bases, and 13 bases separated the two germline ends.

CDR3: CATSDTGGPWETQYF. The CDR3 DNA follows: TGTGCCACCAGTGATACGGGAGGGCCGTGGGAGACCCAGTACTTC. The genes are TRBV24-1 and TRBJ2-5; 8 bases are a match to TRBD2. Trimming cost V 3 bases and J 5 bases; bases outside gene matches: 7. From germline, CDR1 is KGHDR and CDR2 SFDVKD. The CDR3 covers 15 residues.

The genes are TRBV5-5 and TRBJ1-1; no definite D call. From germline, CDR1 is SGHKS and CDR2 YYEKEE (reference sequence). Deletions cut 1 base from V and 1 base from J, with 8 bases between. The CDR3 covers 14 residues. CDR3 bases: TGTGCCAGCAGCTTGTTAAGCGGGAACACTGAAGCTTTCTTT. Translating it yields CASSLLSGNTEAFF.

V usage is TRBV10-3 and J usage is TRBJ1-1, with no clear D. Germline V lookup: CDR1 ENHRY, CDR2 SYGVKD. V lost 4 bases and J 8 bases, leaving 11 bases between the germline ends. The CDR3 covers 12 residues. The CDR3 spells CAISVNRWEAFF. The CDR3 region has the DNA TGTGCCATCAGTGTAAACCGGTGGGAAGCTTTCTTT.

V is TRBV19 and J is TRBJ1-1; D call uncertain. With 6 bases removed from V and 3 bases from J, the gap between germline ends came to 5 bases. CDR1 and CDR2 (germline): LNHDA, SQIVND (reference sequence). The CDR3 extends over 11 amino acids. The CDR3 protein is CASRQYTEAFF. In nucleotides, the CDR3 is TGTGCCAGTAGGCAGTACACTGAAGCTTTCTTT.

The rearrangement links TRBV29-1 to TRBJ1-1; TRBD1 is a possible D gene (5 bases). The CDR3 has 13 residues. V was shortened by 4 bases and J by 6 bases, with 15 bases between the two germline ends. The germline V gene has CDR1 SQVTM and CDR2 ANQGSEA. CDR3 sequence: CSVADPRGAEAFF. DNA of the CDR3: TGCAGCGTTGCGGACCCACGGGGCGCTGAAGCTTTCTTT.

CDR3 in DNA: TGTGCCAGCAGCCGGACAGGCGATGGCTACACCTTC. Its translation: CASSRTGDGYTF. The chain uses TRBV11-1 and TRBJ1-2; TRBD1 agrees at 7 bases. The CDR3 consists of 12 residues. From germline, CDR1 is SGHAT and CDR2 FQDESV (reference sequence). V dropped 5 bases and J dropped 6; count of bases not matched to a gene: 3.

V and J are TRBV5-1 and TRBJ2-1; 12 bases are shared with TRBD2. Trimming cost V 0 bases and J 9 bases; bases outside gene matches: 1. The germline V gene has CDR1 SGHRS and CDR2 YFSETQ. The CDR3 spans 14 residues. CDR3 DNA sequence: TGCGCCAGCAGCTTGGGACTAGCGGGAGTTGAGCAGTTCTTC. As protein: CASSLGLAGVEQFF. Full variable domain (remainder filled in from reference TRBV5-1 and TRBJ2-1): KAGVTQTPRYLIKTRGQQVTLSCSPISGHRSVSWYQQTPGQGLQFLFEYFSETQRNKGNFPGRFSGRQFSNSRSEMNVSTLELGDSALYLCASSLGLAGVEQFFGPGTRLTVL.

This clone was picked up a small number of times. The V call is TRBV18, the J call TRBJ1-1; D gene unclear. Germline V gives CDR1 KGHSH, CDR2 LQKENI. CDR3 length equals 13 residues. V was clipped by 1 base and J by 4 bases, with 7 bases between them. CDR3 sequence reads: CASSPRAVTEAFF. The CDR3, as DNA: TGTGCCAGCTCACCACGGGCGGTCACTGAAGCTTTCTTT.

This chain uses TRBV21-1 with TRBJ2-7; the table assigns TRBD2, which was not confirmed against the DNA. TRBV21-1 counts as a pseudogene. This CDR3 contains 14 residues. CDR3 sequence: CASSKSPTSYEQYF. The CDR3 DNA is TGTGCCAGCAGCAAAAGCCCCACCTCCTACGAGCAGTACTTC.

V is TRBV10-3 and J is TRBJ1-5; D gene uncertain. In germline, CDR1 is ENHRY, CDR2 SYGVKD. Between the trimmed V and J ends, which lost 11 bases and 2 bases, there was a span of 10 bases. The CDR3 has 12 residues. The CDR3 region has the DNA TGTGCCGTAGGCGGGGGCAATCAGCCCCAGCATTTT. As protein: CAVGGGNQPQHF.

To note about this clone: At the DNA level, this CDR3 is encoded by other sequences in the same sample as well. This chain connects TRBV18 to TRBJ1-1; D unresolved. Trimming cost V 1 base and J 5 bases, with 5 bases left between them. CDR3 size: 12 residues. The germline V gene encodes CDR1 KGHSH and CDR2 LQKENI. The CDR3 region has the DNA TGTGCCAGCTCACCACAGGGAACTGAAGCTTTCTTT. Its protein product is CASSPQGTEAFF.

V gene TRBV24-1 combines with J gene TRBJ2-1; TRBD2 matches 14 bases. This CDR3 has 16 amino acids. Germline lookup yields CDR1 KGHDR and CDR2 SFDVKD. V was pared by 4 bases and J by 6 bases, with 4 bases of the junction left unmatched. In DNA, the CDR3 is TGTGCCACCAGTGAGCCGACTAGCGGGAGGGGCAATGAGCAGTTCTTC. Its protein is CATSEPTSGRGNEQFF.

In its sample, this clone was seen a few times. The V and J genes are TRBV7-2 and TRBJ2-3, with 9 positions matching TRBD2. Germline-derived CDR1 and CDR2 are SGHTA and FQGNSA. V lost 1 base, J lost 0 bases, and 5 bases stayed unmatched. The CDR3 contains 17 residues. The CDR3 nucleotides read TGTGCCAGCAGCTTAGTCGGCGGGAGGGTTAGCACAGATACGCAGTATTTT. This sequence encodes CASSLVGGRVSTDTQYF.

This clone was recorded only once. The chain recombines TRBV29-1 with TRBJ2-7; 16 nucleotides match TRBD2. The CDR3 runs 17 residues. Germline-derived CDR1 and CDR2 are SQVTM and ANQGSEA. V shed 5 bases, J shed 4 bases, and the junction held 11 bases outside the gene matches. This CDR3 is CSVRGGGLAGGLYEQYF. CDR3 in DNA: TGCAGCGTTCGAGGCGGGGGACTAGCGGGAGGGTTATACGAGCAGTACTTC.

This clone has a handful of counts. The V gene is TRBV2, the J gene TRBJ2-7; 7 bases map to TRBD2. V lost 0 bases to trimming and J lost 3 bases; unmatched junction nucleotides: 8. From germline, CDR1 is SNHLY and CDR2 FYNNEI. The CDR3 runs to 16 residues. CDR3 protein: CASSEAGGLADYEQYF. The CDR3 DNA follows: TGTGCCAGCAGTGAAGCTGGAGGGCTAGCGGACTACGAGCAGTACTTC.

The chain couples TRBV7-8 to TRBJ1-5; 8 bases map to TRBD1. The V and J ends lost 4 bases and 2 bases, in that order; junction bases with no gene match: 7. CDR1 and CDR2 from the germline V gene are SGHVS and FQNEAQ. This CDR3 spans 16 amino acids. The CDR3: CASSSQGASGNQPQHF. The CDR3 bases are TGTGCCAGCAGCTCCCAGGGGGCGTCAGGCAATCAGCCCCAGCATTTT.

This chain links TRBV5-6 with TRBJ2-7; D tentatively reads TRBD1 or TRBD2 (5 bases each). The germline CDR1 and CDR2 sequences are SGHDT and YYEEEE. The V end lost 2 bases, the J end lost 0 bases, and 12 bases lay between the germline ends. The CDR3 consists of 15 residues. The CDR3 DNA reads TGTGCCAGCAGCTTCGGGACGGGGAGCTCCTACGAGCAGTACTTC. Protein product: CASSFGTGSSYEQYF.

The chain employs TRBV18 and TRBJ2-1; perhaps TRBD2 as D (6 bases). This CDR3 comprises 15 residues. Germline CDR1 is KGHSH and CDR2 is LQKENI. Trimming removed 3 bases from V and 6 bases from J, with 15 bases in between. CDR3 in amino acids: CASSPRALGGNEQFF. In DNA form, the CDR3 reads TGTGCCAGCTCACCCAGGGCCCTGGGGGGCAATGAGCAGTTCTTC.

The J gene is TRBJ1-5, the V gene TRBV23-1, with TRBD1 as a possible D gene (6 bases). TRBV23-1 is sorted into the ORF group, with uncertain function. This CDR3 is 11 amino acids long. The V end lost 8 bases, the J end lost 7 bases, and 9 bases lay between the germline ends. CDR3 bases: TGCGCCAGCCAGGGGCGGCAGCCCCAGCATTTT. It codes for CASQGRQPQHF.

The gene calls are TRBV15 and TRBJ1-1, with a possible D match to TRBD1 (5 bases). V was cut by 0 bases and J by 4 bases, with 21 bases left in between. There are 18 residues in the CDR3. Germline V gives CDR1 LNHNV, CDR2 YYDKDF (reference sequence). CDR3 DNA: TGTGCCACCAGCAGAGATCGAGGAAGGGGTGGTCCAGGCACTGAAGCTTTCTTT. Translated, it gives CATSRDRGRGGPGTEAFF.